The entry that follows covers one TCR beta chain sequence. The study ran its PCR with 60 Vbeta and 13 Jbeta primers. Here immunoSEQ multiplex PCR was the method, and the copy in TCRdb shows in-frame clones only, minus some. The sample data list about 58,000 clones. This sample is part of a study of cytomegalovirus exposure and HLA in healthy donors. Germline CDR1 reads SGHAT; CDR2 reads FQNNGV. This CDR3 spans 13 amino acids. V dropped 9 bases and J dropped 8 bases, with 19 bases sitting between them. The sample consisted of PBMCs. The source of this sequence is a male donor in good health and CMV-seronegative. This sequence joins TRBV11-2 and TRBJ1-2; D gene unclear. The CDR3 region is CASTESVYQGYTF. The CDR3 nucleotides are TGTGCCAGTACCGAAAGCGTCTATCAAGGCTACACCTTC.